This TCR beta chain was sequenced during a study of cytomegalovirus exposure and HLA in healthy donors. About the study: One earlier analysis, a look at about 179 million T cells, found roughly 110 million unique TCR beta sequences. Study-wide points: HLA alleles showed associations with some 17,000 TCR beta sequences in a later analysis, at a 0.05 false discovery rate. Analysis was carried out at a later point, and it linked a missense DCLRE1C variant to TCR beta V- and J-gene trimming.

The PCR had 60 Vbeta and 13 Jbeta primers. In the original analysis: In a later analysis, about 11 million of tens of millions of unique beta chains occurred in at least two donors. Measured with immunoSEQ multiplex PCR; TCRdb has only the in-frame clones, and not every one. V, J and clone size were drawn from that table, and D and trimming were deduced from the DNA. The sample comprises approximately 100,000 clones, 65% to 75% of which are singletons, and about 2.1% rests with the top ten. A note on this clone: The target antigen is unknown.

This clonotype originated in a woman aged 40 to 55 in good health and CMV-seronegative. The sequencing sample was made of PBMCs.

The CDR3 bases are TGTGCCAGCAGCTTAACTGGCAATGAGCAGTTCTTC. It specifies CASSLTGNEQFF. This chain uses TRBV11-2 with TRBJ2-1; no clear D gene. The V gene lost 2 bases and the J gene lost 6 bases, with 5 bases spanning the gap. The CDR3 has 12 residues. From germline, CDR1 is SGHAT and CDR2 FQNNGV.